This T cell receptor beta chain was sequenced in a study of OX40 agonist ivuxolimab in advanced cancers. Across the whole study: Hepatocellular carcinoma, melanoma, renal cell or head and neck cancer occurred in dose-escalation patients.

This CDR3 has 16 residues. The germline V gene encodes CDR1 MNHEY and CDR2 SVGAGI. V gave up 0 bases and J gave up 4 bases; unmatched junction bases: 4. Sequencing was performed with immunoSEQ multiplex PCR; in TCRdb, only in-frame clones are kept and a portion is missing. The repertoire holds about 70,000 clones, with more than 75% as singletons. This rearrangement joins TRBV6-5 to TRBJ1-2, with 11 bases fitting TRBD1. The origin of this receptor is an adult with an advanced solid tumor such as melanoma, head and neck, liver or kidney cancer. Here the sequenced sample was CD4+ or CD8+ T cells sorted from blood, taken in a trial of the OX40 agonist ivuxolimab. CDR3 sequence: CASSYSWTGGVYGYTF. CDR3 DNA: TGTGCCAGCAGTTACTCTTGGACAGGGGGCGTCTATGGCTACACCTTC.